This T cell receptor (beta chain) is from a study of T cell responses to AZD1222 COVID-19 vaccine. Study-wide results and caveats: Across spike, vaccine-associated CD4 TCRs were found, dominant at 160-218 and 743-854. Baseline antibody screening turned up just six seropositive AZD1222 recipients. Compared with day 0, the breadth and depth of the Spike-specific TCR repertoire rose significantly after two doses of AZD1222. Clonal diversity may have been underestimated in mostly white British donors.

As to this clone: Its antigen is undetermined.

Germline values: CDR1 LNHDA, CDR2 SQIVND (reference sequence). Trimming cost V 7 bases and J 4 bases, with 14 bases left between them. This CDR3 is built from 14 residues. TCRdb's copy holds only in-frame clones and misses some; the assay was immunoSEQ multiplex PCR. The sample records more than 90,000 clones, approximately 90% being singletons. V is TRBV19 and J is TRBJ1-5, with D unresolved. The sequencing used peripheral blood, collected 28 days after the second AZD1222 dose. This sequence originates from an adult who received the AZD1222 COVID-19 vaccine. In nucleotides, the CDR3 is TGTGCCAGTAAGTTAGGTCCTAGGAATCAGCCCCAGCATTTT. Translation: CASKLGPRNQPQHF. Full variable domain (remainder filled in from reference TRBV19 and TRBJ1-5): DGGITQSPKYLFRKEGQNVTLSCEQNLNHDAMYWYRQDPGQGLRLIYYSQIVNDFQKGDIAEGYSVSREKKESFPLTVTSAQKNPTAFYLCASKLGPRNQPQHFGDGTRLSIL.